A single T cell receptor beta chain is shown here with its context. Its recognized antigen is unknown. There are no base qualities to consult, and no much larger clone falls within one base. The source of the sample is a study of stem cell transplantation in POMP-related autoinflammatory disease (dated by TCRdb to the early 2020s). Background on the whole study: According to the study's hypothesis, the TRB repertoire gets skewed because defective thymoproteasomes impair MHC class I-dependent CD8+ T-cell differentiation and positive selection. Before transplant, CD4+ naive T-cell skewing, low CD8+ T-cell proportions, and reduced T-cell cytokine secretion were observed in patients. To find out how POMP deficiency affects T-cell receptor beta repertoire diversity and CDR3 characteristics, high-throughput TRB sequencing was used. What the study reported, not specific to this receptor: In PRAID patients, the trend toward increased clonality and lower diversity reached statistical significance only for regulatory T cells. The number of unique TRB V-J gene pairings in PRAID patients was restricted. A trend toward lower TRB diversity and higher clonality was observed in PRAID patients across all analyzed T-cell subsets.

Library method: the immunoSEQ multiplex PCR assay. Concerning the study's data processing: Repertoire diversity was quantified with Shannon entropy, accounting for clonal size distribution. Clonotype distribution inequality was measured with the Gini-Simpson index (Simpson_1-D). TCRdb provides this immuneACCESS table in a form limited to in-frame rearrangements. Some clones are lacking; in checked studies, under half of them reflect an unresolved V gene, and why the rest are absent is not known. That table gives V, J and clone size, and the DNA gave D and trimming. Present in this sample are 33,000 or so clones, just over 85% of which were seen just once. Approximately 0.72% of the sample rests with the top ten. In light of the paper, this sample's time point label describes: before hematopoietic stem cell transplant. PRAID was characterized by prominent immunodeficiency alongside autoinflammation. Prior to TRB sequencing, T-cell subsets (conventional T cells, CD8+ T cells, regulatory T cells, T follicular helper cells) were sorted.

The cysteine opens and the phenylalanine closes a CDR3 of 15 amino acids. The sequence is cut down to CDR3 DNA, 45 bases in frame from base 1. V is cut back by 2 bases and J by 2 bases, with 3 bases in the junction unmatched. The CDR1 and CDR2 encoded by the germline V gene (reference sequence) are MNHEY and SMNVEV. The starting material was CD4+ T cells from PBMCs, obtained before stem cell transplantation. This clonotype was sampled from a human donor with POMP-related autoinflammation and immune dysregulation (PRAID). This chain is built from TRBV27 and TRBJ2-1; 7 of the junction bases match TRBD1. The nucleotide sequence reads TGTGCCAGCAGTTTAAGGGGGCGAACCTACAATGAGCAGTTCTTC. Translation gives CASSLRGRTYNEQFF.